This entry lists 8 T cell receptor beta chains sequenced from one sample in a study of T cell responses to AZD1222 COVID-19 vaccine (dated by TCRdb to 2020 to 2023). The receptor library was made with the immunoSEQ multiplex PCR assay. TCRdb took this table from immuneACCESS and kept in-frame rearrangements with V and J called. Such tables lack part of the clones; where checked against another copy, unresolved V genes explain under half of the gap, and the rest is unexplained. The sample table lists some 99,000 clones, approximately 91% of them with a count of one. The ten largest clones capture about 13% of the sample. Per the publication, the time point label means: baseline before first vaccination. The sample's treatment or condition label, decoded: meningococcal conjugate vaccine given as trial control. This sample comprised peripheral blood, obtained on day 0 of MenACWY control vaccination. The receptors originated from an adult in good health.

The table lists this clone with a few counts. The rearrangement uses TRBV29-1 and TRBJ2-7; D possibly corresponds to TRBD2 (6 bases). Germline V gene data show CDR1 as SQVTM and CDR2 as ANQGSEA. CDR3 length equals 13 residues. V lost 3 bases, J lost 5 bases, and 14 bases lay in between. The CDR3 loop reads CSVDGGGMNEQYF. As DNA, the CDR3 is TGCAGCGTTGATGGCGGCGGGATGAACGAGCAGTACTTC.

This rearrangement joins TRBV27 to TRBJ1-2; D ambiguous. The CDR3 loop spans 13 amino acids. With 3 bases removed from V and 3 bases from J, the gap between germline ends came to 8 bases. Germline CDR1 MNHEY, CDR2 SMNVEV (reference sequence). The CDR3 DNA reads TGTGCCAGCAGTTTGAAGGGCGACTATGGCTACACCTTC. Its protein is CASSLKGDYGYTF.

The chain is built from TRBV4-1 and TRBJ1-6; D is uncertain. CDR3 length equals 14 residues. With 0 bases removed from V and 10 bases from J, the gap between germline ends came to 10 bases. Per germline, CDR1 MGHRA and CDR2 YSYEKL. The chain's CDR3 is CASSQEGRDSPLHF. CDR3 sequence (DNA): TGCGCCAGCAGCCAAGAAGGGCGTGACTCACCCCTCCACTTT.

This rearrangement joins TRBV7-2 to TRBJ1-2; D perhaps matches TRBD1 (6 bases). The CDR3 totals 14 residues. V lost 5 bases, J lost 6 bases, and 16 bases lay in between. From germline, CDR1 is SGHTA and CDR2 FQGNSA. The chain's CDR3 is CASSPHQGSDGYTF. Here the CDR3 DNA reads TGTGCCAGCAGCCCACATCAGGGGTCGGATGGCTACACCTTC.

The V and J genes are TRBV30 and TRBJ2-2; 8 nucleotides match TRBD1. V was pared by 5 bases and J by 4 bases, with 3 bases of the junction left unmatched. The CDR3 runs 13 residues. The germline V gene has CDR1 GTSNPN and CDR2 SVGIG (reference sequence). In DNA form, the CDR3 reads TGTGCCTGGGGACAGGGCGGCACCGGGGAGCTGTTTTTT. It translates to CAWGQGGTGELFF.

The J gene is TRBJ1-1, the V gene TRBV6-4; maybe TRBD1 (5 bases). This CDR3 has 16 amino acids. The germline CDR1 and CDR2 sequences are MRHNA and SNTAGT. Trimming cost V 8 bases and J 0 bases, with 19 bases left between them. CDR3 region: CASPGGAGIMNTEAFF. In DNA, the CDR3 is TGTGCCAGCCCGGGTGGGGCAGGTATAATGAACACTGAAGCTTTCTTT.

This clone has more than one count but fewer than ten. The chain links TRBV7-2 to TRBJ1-4; D remains unclear. The CDR3 has 14 residues. The germline gives CDR1 SGHTA, CDR2 FQGNSA. The V and J ends lost 4 bases and 0 bases respectively, with 6 bases between them. The CDR3: CASSWVATNEKLFF. In nucleotides, the CDR3 is TGTGCCAGCAGCTGGGTAGCAACTAATGAAAAACTGTTTTTT.

The chain recombines TRBV27 with TRBJ2-2; D is possibly TRBD1 (6 bases). V lost 3 bases and J 3 bases, leaving 8 bases between the germline ends. Germline V gene lookup returns CDR1 MNHEY and CDR2 SMNVEV (reference sequence). The CDR3 covers 14 residues. Here the CDR3 reads CASSFGQYTGELFF. In DNA, the CDR3 is TGTGCCAGCAGTTTTGGACAGTACACCGGGGAGCTGTTTTTT.